This TCR beta chain derives from a study of T cells after yellow fever vaccination (dated by TCRdb to the late 2010s). For context, the study as a whole: The SMART-Seq v4 Ultra Low Input RNA kit was used to prepare libraries from fractions with low cell numbers. Blood was drawn at multiple timepoints before and after primary and secondary immunization, with bulk PBMC replicates and cell subsets isolated. To follow T-cell clones before and after primary and booster YFV17D yellow fever vaccination, bulk TCR alpha and beta repertoires were sequenced over time. The cohort comprised two healthy male donors, one aged 18 to 30 and one aged 30 to 40 years. Points the paper makes about the study in general: The secondary T-cell response was found to be weaker but faster than the primary response, with a peak reached on day 5 rather than on day 15. Only two donors were included in the study, so the extent to which the findings can be generalized is limited. A small fraction of clonotypes appeared in both the CD4 and CD8 compartments, likely as a result of convergent recombination. Computational filtering was required because FACS-sorted repertoires could contain abundant contaminating clonotypes from the bulk population. After the booster, most of the clones that had expanded following primary vaccination were detected again (almost 98% of CD4 and 85% to 90% of CD8), which suggests that memory was broadly maintained.

CDR1 and CDR2, per the germline V gene, are SGHDN and FVKESK. Trimming costs V 8 bases and J 7 bases, and their ends lie 20 bases apart. Counted from cysteine to phenylalanine, this CDR3 has 15 amino acids. Only the CDR3 region is kept as DNA, spanning 45 bases read in frame from base 1. Synthesis of TCR cDNA relied on 5'RACE template switching, a step that introduced a universal primer site along with unique molecular identifiers. Priming for cDNA synthesis came from both the TCR alpha and TCR beta constant segments. Library amplification involved two PCR steps, and the second step added sample barcodes and sequencing adapters. Sequencing of the libraries was done on either Illumina HiSeq 2500 (2x100 bp) or NovaSeq (2x150 bp). In the authors' own workflow: Reads were demultiplexed and collapsed into UMI consensus sequences with MIGEC, and V(D)J alignment was performed with MiXCR. Using edgeR on replicate PBMC samples, clonotypes were called vaccine-responding if FDR was below 0.01 and the log2 fold change was above 5 up to day 15. Each bulk clonotype received a CD4 or CD8 identity based on whether the sequenced CD4 or CD8 repertoire contained that clonotype at higher abundance. TCRdb ran its own pipeline on the public reads, namely fastp trimming at Q25 and MiXCR clone calling, and kept in-frame beta chains. Merged by CDR3 protein, the rows form single entries marked with the most common genes and DNA. The V and J calls follow TCRdb's processing rather than the paper's. The table for this sample lists approximately 110,000 distinct CDR3 sequences; 7.4% of them were counted only once. 2.5% of the sample comes from the top ten.

This specimen's treatment or condition label, interpreted: live attenuated yellow fever vaccine strain. A standard Ficoll-Paque protocol was used to isolate PBMCs from peripheral blood. CD4 and CD8 T-cell fractions were isolated with Dynabeads CD4 and CD8 positive selection kits. TriZol was used to extract RNA from bulk PBMCs, CD4 and CD8 fractions, and dextramer-positive and dextramer-negative fractions. This clonotype has a single count. Its antigen specificity is not known. A much larger clone is a single base away; this may be a read error. This sequence originates from a man aged 18-30 years who received the YFV17D yellow fever vaccine. Recombination connected TRBV14 to TRBJ2-2, with an unclear D gene assignment. The sequenced sample was CD4+ T cells sorted from PBMCs, obtained 10 days after the first yellow fever vaccination. CDR3 sequence: CASGLLTGLHGELFF. The DNA is as follows: TGTGCCAGCGGCCTCCTCACGGGCTTACACGGGGAGCTGTTTTTT.